The following is a T cell receptor beta chain sequence with its context. The antigen is unknown. Original processing methods: With immunoSEQ giving junction-only sequences and no quality scores, filtering differed. Sequencing was performed with immunoSEQ multiplex PCR; in TCRdb, only in-frame clones are kept and a portion is missing. The V and J calls and clone size come from that table; D and trimming were worked out from the DNA. The profile shows approximately 2,000,000 clones, over 85% of them singletons. This entry belongs to a study of shared clonotypes between healthy human individuals. Study-level results: Approximately 5% was the fraction of naive CD4 clonotypes found shared across a few donors.

It was CD45RO-negative cells, positively selected for CCR7, that made up naive CD8 cells, with terminally differentiated effector memory CD45RA+ cells excluded. The sequenced sample was naive CD8+ T cells from PBMCs. This TCR was sampled from a man aged 18 to 35 in good health. Some clones in this sample may be carry-over from other donors' samples.

The CDR3 is CASRPEGIVGGELFF. CDR3 nucleotide sequence: TGTGCCAGTAGGCCGGAAGGGATTGTGGGCGGGGAGCTGTTTTTT. The J gene is TRBJ2-2, the V gene TRBV19, with unresolved D. The germline gives CDR1 LNHDA, CDR2 SQIVND (reference sequence). The CDR3 is 15 amino acids. The V end was cut by 6 bases, the J end by 7 bases, with 18 bases between.